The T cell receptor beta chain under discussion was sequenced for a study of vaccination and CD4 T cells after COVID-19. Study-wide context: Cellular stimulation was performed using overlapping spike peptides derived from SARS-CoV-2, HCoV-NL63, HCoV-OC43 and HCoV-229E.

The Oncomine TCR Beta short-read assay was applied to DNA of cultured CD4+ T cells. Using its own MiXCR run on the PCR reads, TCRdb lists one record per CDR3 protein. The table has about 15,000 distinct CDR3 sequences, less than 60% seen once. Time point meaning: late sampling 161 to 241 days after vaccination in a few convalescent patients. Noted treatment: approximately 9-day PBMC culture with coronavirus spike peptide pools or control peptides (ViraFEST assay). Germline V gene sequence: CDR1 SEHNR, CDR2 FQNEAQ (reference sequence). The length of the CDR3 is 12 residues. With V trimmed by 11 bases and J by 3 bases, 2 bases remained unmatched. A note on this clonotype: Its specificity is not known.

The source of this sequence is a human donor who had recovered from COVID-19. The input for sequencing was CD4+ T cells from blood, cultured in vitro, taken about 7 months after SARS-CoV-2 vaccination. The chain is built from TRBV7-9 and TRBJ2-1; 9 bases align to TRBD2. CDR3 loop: CAVAGVYNEQFF. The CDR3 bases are TGTGCCGTAGCGGGAGTCTACAATGAGCAGTTCTTC.